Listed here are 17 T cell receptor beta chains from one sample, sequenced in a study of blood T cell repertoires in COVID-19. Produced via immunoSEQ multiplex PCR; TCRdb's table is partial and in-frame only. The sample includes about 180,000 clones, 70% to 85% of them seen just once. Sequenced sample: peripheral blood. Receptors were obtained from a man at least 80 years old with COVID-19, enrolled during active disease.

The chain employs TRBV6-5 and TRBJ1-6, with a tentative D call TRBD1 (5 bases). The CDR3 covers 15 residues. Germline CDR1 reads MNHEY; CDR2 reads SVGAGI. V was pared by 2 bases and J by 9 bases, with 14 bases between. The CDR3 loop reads CASSYEIWGGSPLHF. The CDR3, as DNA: TGTGCCAGCAGTTACGAGATCTGGGGGGGTTCACCCCTCCACTTT.

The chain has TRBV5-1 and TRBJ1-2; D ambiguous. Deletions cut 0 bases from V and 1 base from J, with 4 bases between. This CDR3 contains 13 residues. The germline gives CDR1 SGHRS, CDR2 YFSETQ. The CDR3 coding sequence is TGCGCCAGCAGCTTGGGCGATAACTATGGCTACACCTTC. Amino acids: CASSLGDNYGYTF.

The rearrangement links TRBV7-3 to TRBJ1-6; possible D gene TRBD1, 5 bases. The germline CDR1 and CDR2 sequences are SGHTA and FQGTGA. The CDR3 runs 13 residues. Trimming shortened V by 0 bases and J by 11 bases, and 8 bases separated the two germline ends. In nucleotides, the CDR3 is TGTGCCAGCAGCTTAACGTTCAGGGCACCCCTCCACTTT. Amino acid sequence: CASSLTFRAPLHF.

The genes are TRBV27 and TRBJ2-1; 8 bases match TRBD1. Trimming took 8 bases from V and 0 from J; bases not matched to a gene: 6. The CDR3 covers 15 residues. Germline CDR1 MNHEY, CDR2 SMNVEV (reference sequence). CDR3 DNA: TGTGCCAGCCTTGGGACAGGTAGCTCCTACAATGAGCAGTTCTTC. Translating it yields CASLGTGSSYNEQFF.

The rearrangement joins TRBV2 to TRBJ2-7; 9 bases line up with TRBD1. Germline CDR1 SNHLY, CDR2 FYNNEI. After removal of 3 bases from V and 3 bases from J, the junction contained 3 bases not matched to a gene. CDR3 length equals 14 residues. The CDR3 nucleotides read TGTGCCAGCAGTGATAACAGGGGGCTCTACGAGCAGTACTTC. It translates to CASSDNRGLYEQYF.

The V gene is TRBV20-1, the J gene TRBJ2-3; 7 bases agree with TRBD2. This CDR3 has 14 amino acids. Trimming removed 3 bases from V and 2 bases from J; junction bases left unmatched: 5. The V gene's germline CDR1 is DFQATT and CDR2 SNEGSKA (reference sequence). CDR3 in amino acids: CSASTGGNTDTQYF. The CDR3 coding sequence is TGCAGTGCTAGTACCGGGGGGAACACAGATACGCAGTATTTT.

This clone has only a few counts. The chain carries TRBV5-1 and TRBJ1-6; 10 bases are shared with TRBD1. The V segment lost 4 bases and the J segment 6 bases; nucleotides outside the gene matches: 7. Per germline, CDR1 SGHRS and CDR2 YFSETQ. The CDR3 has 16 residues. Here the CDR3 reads CASSTGQGSPNSPLHF. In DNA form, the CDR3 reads TGCGCCAGCAGCACGGGACAGGGGTCCCCTAATTCACCCCTCCACTTT.

The DNA for the CDR3 is TGTGCCAGCAGTACTACAGGGGGCCTCGAAAACTACACCTTC. Protein sequence: CASSTTGGLENYTF. The chain has TRBV6-5 and TRBJ1-2; 9 bases fit TRBD1. V gave up 5 bases and J gave up 10 bases; unmatched junction bases: 11. CDR1 MNHEY and CDR2 SVGAGI come from the germline V gene. The CDR3 is 14 residues long.

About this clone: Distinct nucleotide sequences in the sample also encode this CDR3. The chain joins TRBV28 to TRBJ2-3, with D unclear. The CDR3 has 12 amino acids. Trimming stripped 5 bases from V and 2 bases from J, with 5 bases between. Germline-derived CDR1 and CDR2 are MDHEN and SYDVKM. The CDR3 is CASSLSTDTQYF. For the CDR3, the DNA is TGTGCCAGCAGTCTCTCCACAGATACGCAGTATTTT.

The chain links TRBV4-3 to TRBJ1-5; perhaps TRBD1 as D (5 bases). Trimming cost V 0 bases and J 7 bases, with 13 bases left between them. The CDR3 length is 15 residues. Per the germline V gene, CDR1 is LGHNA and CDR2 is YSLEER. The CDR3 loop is CASSQDRADRQPQHF. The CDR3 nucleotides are TGCGCCAGCAGCCAAGACAGGGCGGATCGGCAGCCCCAGCATTTT.

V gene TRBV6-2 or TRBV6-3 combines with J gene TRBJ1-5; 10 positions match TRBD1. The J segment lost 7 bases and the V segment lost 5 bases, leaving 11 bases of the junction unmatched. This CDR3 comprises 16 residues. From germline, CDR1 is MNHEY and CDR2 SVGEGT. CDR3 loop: CASSDAPGQGRQPQHF. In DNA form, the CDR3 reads TGTGCCAGCAGTGACGCACCGGGACAGGGGCGCCAGCCCCAGCATTTT.

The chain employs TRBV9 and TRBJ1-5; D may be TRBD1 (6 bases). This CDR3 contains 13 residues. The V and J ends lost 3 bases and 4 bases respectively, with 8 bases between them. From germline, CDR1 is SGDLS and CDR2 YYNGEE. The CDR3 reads CASSGTGNQPQHF. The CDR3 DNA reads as TGTGCCAGCAGCGGAACAGGGAATCAGCCCCAGCATTTT. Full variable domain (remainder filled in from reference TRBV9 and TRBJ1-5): DSGVTQTPKHLITATGQRVTLRCSPRSGDLSVYWYQQSLDQGLQFLIQYYNGEERAKGNILERFSAQQFPDLHSELNLSSLELGDSALYFCASSGTGNQPQHFGDGTRLSIL.

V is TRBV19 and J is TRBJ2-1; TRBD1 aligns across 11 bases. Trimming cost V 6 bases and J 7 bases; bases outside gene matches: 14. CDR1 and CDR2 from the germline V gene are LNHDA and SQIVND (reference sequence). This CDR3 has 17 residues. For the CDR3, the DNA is TGTGCCAGTAGAGGTTGGCCTGAAGGGACAGGGGGAAATGAGCAGTTCTTC. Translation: CASRGWPEGTGGNEQFF.

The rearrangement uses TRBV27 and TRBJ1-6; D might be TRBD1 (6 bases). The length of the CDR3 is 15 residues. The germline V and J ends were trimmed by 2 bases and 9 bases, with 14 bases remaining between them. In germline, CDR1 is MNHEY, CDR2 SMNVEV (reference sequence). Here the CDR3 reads CASSLLQGPLSPLHF. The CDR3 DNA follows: TGTGCCAGCAGTTTACTACAGGGCCCACTTTCACCCCTCCACTTT.

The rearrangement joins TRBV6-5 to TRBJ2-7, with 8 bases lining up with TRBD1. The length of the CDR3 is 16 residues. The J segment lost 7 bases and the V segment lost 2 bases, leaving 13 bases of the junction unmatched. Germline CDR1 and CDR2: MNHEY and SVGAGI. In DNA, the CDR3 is TGTGCCAGCAGTTACACGACCGGGACAGGCTCGGGTGAGCAGTACTTC. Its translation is CASSYTTGTGSGEQYF.

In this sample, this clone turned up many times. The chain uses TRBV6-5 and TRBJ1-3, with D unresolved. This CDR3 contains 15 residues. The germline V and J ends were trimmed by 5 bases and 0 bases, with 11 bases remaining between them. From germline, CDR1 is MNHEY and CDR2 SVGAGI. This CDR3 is CASSLSLTSGNTIYF. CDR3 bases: TGTGCCAGCAGTCTAAGTTTAACCTCTGGAAACACCATATATTTT.

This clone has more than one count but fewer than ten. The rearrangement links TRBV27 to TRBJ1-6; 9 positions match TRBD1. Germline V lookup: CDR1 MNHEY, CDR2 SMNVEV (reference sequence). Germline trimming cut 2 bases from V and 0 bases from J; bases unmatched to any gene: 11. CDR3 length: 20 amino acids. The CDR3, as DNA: TGTGCCAGCAGTTTAAAGCCCTTCGGGACAGGGAGCTCCTATAATTCACCCCTCCACTTT. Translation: CASSLKPFGTGSSYNSPLHF.